In its sample, the clone carrying this TCR beta chain was seen a few times. Its specificity is not known. This CDR3 region has 16 residues. CDR1 and CDR2 from the germline V gene are LNHDA and SQIVND (reference sequence). V was cut by 5 bases and J by 3 bases, with 17 bases left in between. Since all of the isolated RNA was reverse transcribed, expressed TCRB transcripts were what got sequenced. Assay: immunoSEQ multiplex PCR; the TCRdb copy retains only in-frame clones and omits some. The data contain about 410,000 clones, 11% to 15% of them singletons. This entry is derived from a study of beta chain features in type 1 diabetes. Study-level information: Sorted cells numbering approximately 110,000,000 were examined across all samples. Findings of the study overall: Among patients, naive, central memory and Treg TCRB repertoires appeared more similar than among healthy donors. Cells with high TCR expression could be over-represented by cDNA sequencing.

Each sorted fraction was over 98% pure. This receptor was taken from a man younger than 45 in good health. The material sequenced was naive CD4+ T cells from blood. V usage is TRBV19 and J usage is TRBJ2-1, with TRBD2 as a possible D gene (5 bases). The CDR3: CASSPLPRGIYNEQFF. The CDR3 DNA follows: TGTGCCAGTAGTCCTCTCCCTAGAGGGATCTACAATGAGCAGTTCTTC.